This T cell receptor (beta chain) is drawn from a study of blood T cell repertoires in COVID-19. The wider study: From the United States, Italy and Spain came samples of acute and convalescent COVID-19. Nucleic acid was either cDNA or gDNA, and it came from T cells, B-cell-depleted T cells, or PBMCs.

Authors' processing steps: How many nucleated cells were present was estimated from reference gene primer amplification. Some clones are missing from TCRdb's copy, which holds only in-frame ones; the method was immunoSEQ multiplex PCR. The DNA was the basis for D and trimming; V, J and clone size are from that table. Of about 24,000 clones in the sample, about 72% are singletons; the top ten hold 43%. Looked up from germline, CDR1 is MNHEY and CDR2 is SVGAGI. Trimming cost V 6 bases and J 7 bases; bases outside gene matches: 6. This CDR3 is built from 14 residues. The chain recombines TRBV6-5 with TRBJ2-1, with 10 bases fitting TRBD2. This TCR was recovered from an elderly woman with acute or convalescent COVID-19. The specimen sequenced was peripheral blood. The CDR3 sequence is CASRSSGRYNEQFF. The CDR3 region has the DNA TGTGCCAGCAGGTCTAGCGGGAGATATAATGAGCAGTTCTTC.